This T cell receptor (beta chain) emerged from a study of OX40 agonist ivuxolimab in advanced cancers. Study results and caveats: CD4+ T cells averaged fewer expanded clones than CD8+ T cells. Among some nonresponders, normalized T-cell clonal expansion was also low.

As regards this clone: Its antigen is unknown.

Sequenced by immunoSEQ multiplex PCR; TCRdb stores in-frame clones only, minus some. The data show roughly 50,000 clones, about 83% seen once. The receptor was isolated from an adult with an advanced solid tumor such as melanoma, head and neck, liver or kidney cancer. Sequencing was performed on CD4+ or CD8+ T cells sorted from blood, taken in a trial of the OX40 agonist ivuxolimab.

The chain's CDR3 is CASSSGANTEAFF. The CDR3, as DNA: TGTGCCAGCAGCTCCGGGGCGAACACTGAAGCTTTCTTT. V gene TRBV5-8 combines with J gene TRBJ1-1, with D possibly matching TRBD1 (5 bases). This CDR3 comprises 13 residues. Germline V gives CDR1 SGHTS, CDR2 YDEGEE. Trimming shortened V by 3 bases and J by 1 base, and 7 bases separated the two germline ends.